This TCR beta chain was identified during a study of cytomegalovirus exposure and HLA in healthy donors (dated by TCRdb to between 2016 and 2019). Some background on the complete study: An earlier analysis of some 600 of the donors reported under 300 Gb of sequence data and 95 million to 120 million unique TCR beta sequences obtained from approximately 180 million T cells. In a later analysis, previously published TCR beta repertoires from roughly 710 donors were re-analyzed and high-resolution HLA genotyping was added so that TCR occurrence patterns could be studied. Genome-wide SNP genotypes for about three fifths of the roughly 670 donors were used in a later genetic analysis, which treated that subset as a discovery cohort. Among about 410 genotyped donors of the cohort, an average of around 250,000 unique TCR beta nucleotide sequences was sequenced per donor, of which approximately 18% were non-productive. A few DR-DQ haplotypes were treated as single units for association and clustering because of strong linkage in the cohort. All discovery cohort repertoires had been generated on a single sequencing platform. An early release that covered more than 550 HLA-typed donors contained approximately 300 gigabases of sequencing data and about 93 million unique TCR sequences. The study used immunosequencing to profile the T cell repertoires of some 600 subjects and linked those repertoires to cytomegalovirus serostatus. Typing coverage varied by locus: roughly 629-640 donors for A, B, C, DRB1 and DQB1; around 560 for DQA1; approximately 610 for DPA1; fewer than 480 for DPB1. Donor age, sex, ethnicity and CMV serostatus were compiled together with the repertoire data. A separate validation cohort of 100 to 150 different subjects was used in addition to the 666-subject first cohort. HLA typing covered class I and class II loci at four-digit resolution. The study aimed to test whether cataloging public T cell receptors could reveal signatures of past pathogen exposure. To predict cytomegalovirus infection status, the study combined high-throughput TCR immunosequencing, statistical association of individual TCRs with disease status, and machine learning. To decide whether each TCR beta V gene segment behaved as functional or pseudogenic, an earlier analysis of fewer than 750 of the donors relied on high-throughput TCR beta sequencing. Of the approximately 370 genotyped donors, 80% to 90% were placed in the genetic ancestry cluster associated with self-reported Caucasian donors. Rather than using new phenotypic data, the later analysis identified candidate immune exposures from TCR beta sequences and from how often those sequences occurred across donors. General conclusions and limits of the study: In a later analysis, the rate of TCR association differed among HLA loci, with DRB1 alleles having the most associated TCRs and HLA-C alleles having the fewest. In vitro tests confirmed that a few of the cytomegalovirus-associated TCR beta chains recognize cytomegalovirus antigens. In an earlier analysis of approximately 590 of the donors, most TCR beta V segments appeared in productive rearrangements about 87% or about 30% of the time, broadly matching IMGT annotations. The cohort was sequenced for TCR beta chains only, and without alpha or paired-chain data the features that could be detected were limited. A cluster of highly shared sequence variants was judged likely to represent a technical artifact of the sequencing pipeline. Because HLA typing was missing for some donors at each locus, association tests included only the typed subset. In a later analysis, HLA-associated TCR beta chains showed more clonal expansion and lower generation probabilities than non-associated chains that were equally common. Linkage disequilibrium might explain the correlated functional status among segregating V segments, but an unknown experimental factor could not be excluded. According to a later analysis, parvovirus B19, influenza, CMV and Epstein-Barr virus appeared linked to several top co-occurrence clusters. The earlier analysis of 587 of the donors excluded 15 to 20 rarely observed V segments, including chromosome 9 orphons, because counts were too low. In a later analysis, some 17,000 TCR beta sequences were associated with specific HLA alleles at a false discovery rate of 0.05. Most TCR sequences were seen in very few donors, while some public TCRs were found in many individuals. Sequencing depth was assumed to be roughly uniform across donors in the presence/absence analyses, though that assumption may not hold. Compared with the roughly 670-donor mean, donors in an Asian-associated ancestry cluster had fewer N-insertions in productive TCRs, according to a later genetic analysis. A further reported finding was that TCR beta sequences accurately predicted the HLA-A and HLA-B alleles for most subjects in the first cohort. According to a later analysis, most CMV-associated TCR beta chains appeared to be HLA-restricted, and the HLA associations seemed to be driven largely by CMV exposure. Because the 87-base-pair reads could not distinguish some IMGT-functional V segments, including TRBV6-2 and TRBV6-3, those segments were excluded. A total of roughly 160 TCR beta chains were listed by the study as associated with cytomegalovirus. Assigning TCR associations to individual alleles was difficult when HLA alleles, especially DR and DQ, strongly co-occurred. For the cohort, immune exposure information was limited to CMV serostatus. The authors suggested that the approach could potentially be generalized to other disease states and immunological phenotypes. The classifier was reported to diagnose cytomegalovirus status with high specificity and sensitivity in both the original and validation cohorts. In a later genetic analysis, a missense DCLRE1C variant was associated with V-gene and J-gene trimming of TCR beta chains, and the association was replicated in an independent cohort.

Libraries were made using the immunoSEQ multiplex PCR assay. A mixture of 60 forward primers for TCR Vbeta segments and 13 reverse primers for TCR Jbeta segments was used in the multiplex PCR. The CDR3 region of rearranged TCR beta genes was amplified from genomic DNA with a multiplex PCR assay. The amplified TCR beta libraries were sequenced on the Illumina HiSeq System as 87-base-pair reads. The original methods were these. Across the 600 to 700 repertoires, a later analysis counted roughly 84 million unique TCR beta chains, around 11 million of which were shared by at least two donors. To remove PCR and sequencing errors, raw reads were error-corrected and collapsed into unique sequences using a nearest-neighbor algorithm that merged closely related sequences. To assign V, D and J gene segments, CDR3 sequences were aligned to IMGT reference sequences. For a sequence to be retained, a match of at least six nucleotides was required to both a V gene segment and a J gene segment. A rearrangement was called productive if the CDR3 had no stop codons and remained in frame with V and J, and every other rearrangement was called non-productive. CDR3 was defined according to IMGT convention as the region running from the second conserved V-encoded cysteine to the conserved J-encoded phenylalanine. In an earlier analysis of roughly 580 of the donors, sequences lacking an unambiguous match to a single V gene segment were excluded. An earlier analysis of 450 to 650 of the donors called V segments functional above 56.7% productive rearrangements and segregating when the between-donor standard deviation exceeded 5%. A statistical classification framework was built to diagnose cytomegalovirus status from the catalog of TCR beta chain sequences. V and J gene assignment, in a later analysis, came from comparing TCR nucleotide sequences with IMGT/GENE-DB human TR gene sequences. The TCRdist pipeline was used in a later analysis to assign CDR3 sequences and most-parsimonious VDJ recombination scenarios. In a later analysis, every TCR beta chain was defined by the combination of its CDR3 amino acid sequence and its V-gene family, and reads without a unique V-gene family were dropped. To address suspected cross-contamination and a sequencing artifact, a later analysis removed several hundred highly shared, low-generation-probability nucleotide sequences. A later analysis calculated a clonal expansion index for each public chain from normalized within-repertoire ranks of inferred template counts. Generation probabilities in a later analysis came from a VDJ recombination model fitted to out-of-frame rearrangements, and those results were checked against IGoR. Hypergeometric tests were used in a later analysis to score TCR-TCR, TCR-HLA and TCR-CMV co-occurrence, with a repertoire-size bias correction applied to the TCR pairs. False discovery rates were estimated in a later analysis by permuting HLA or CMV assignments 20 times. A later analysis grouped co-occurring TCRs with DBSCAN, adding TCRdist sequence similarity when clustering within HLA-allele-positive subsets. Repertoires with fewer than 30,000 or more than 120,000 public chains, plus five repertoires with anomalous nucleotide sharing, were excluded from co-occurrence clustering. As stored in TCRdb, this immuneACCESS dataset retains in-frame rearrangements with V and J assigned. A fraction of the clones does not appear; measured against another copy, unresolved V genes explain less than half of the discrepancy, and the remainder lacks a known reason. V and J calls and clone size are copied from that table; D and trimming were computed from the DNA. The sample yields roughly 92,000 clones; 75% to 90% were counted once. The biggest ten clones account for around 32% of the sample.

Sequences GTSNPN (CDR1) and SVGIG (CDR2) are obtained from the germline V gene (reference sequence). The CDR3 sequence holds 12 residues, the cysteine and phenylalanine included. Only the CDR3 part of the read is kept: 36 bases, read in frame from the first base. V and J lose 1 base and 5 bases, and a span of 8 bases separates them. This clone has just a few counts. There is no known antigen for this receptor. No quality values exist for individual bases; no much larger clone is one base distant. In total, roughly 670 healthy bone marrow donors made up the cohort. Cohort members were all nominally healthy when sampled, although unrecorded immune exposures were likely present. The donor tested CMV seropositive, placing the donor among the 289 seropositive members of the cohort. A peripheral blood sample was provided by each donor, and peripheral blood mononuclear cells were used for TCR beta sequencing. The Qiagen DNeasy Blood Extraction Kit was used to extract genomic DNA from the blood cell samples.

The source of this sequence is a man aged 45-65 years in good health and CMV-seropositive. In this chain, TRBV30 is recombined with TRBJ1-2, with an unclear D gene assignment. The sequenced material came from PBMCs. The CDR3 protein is CAWSAGAYGYTF. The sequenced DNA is TGTGCCTGGAGTGCCGGAGCTTATGGCTACACCTTC.